This TCR beta chain was found in a study of human T cells and chemical hapten exposure. Whole-study findings and limits: Controls formed significantly fewer large CDR3 similarity clusters than expanded TCRs did.

Unique molecular identifiers were attached to individual cDNA molecules within the library. TCRdb reprocessed the RACE reads with MiXCR, giving one entry per CDR3 protein. The table includes 350,000 to 450,000 distinct CDR3 sequences, less than 6.5% detected once. This clonotype was observed a handful of times. What it recognizes is unknown. Germline V gene lookup returns CDR1 LNHDA and CDR2 SQIVND (reference sequence). V was shortened by 9 bases and J by 6 bases, with 15 bases between the two germline ends. This CDR3 spans 12 amino acids. Time point noted: pre-sensitization, week 0. Treatment denoted: therapeutic diphenylcyclopropenone sensitization with weekly scalp DPC. Donors, patients with alopecia ranging from 18 to 70 years old and judged suitable for DPC, provided samples. Unfractionated whole blood served as the source for total RNA extraction.

The source is a woman aged 45-60 years with alopecia areata. Some clones in this sample may be carry-over from other donors' samples. This material consisted of whole blood, taken in connection with sensitization to the hapten diphenylcyclopropenone (DPC). This rearrangement joins TRBV19 to TRBJ2-7; TRBD1 is a possible D gene (6 bases). The CDR3 sequence: CARTGTPSEQYF. In nucleotides, the CDR3 is TGTGCCAGAACGGGGACACCGTCCGAGCAGTACTTC.